Following are 31 T cell receptor beta chains from one sample sequenced in a study of regulatory T cells in long-lasting Graves disease. Time point specified: newly diagnosed GD, antithyroid drugs for less than 3 months. RNA from PBMCs was the source of the TCR library. Arm-PCR of CDR3 regions with iRepertoire HTBI primers generated TCR beta libraries. From the multiplex PCR reads, TCRdb called clonotypes with MiXCR, one entry per CDR3 protein. Among approximately 540,000 distinct CDR3 sequences listed, around 12% were seen once. This sample was shared with a second study, whose subject was T cells in Graves' hyperthyroidism and ophthalmopathy.

Sequenced here: peripheral blood mononuclear cells (PBMCs), sampled at new diagnosis, from a patient treated with antithyroid drugs. These receptor sequences come from a woman between 25 and 40 years old with Graves disease.

This clonotype was picked up many times. The genes are TRBV12-3 or TRBV12-4 and TRBJ1-4; no firm D call. V dropped 5 bases and J dropped 5 bases, with 9 bases sitting between them. This CDR3 has 13 amino acids. CDR3 residues: CASSEDRNEKLFF. The CDR3 DNA is TGTGCCAGCAGTGAGGACCGAAATGAAAAACTGTTTTTT.

The table lists this clonotype with a few counts. J is TRBJ1-6 and V is TRBV12-3 or TRBV12-4, with TRBD1 matching over 7 bases. Trimming removed 6 bases from V and 7 bases from J; junction bases left unmatched: 3. This CDR3 is built from 13 residues. As DNA, the CDR3 is TGTGCCAGCAGCCGACAGGGAAATTCACCCCTCCACTTT. Translation: CASSRQGNSPLHF.

The rearrangement joins TRBV7-9 to TRBJ2-5; 14 bases are shared with TRBD2. The germline gives CDR1 SEHNR, CDR2 FQNEAQ (reference sequence). The CDR3 sequence is 16 residues long. V was pared by 4 bases and J by 4 bases, with 5 bases of the junction left unmatched. The CDR3 DNA reads as TGTGCCAGCAGCTCCAGACTAGCGGGGGGGGGAGAGACCCAGTACTTC. It translates to CASSSRLAGGGETQYF.

The sample holds many counts of this clonotype. The V and J genes are TRBV11-2 and TRBJ2-3; 12 bases map to TRBD2. V lost 6 bases, J lost 5 bases, and 6 bases stayed unmatched. The CDR3 length is 15 residues. The V gene's germline CDR1 is SGHAT and CDR2 FQNNGV. The CDR3 region is CASSSPSGREDTQYF. The CDR3 region has the DNA TGTGCCAGCAGTAGCCCTAGCGGGAGGGAAGATACGCAGTATTTT.

This clonotype was seen at least ten times. The chain employs TRBV6-5 and TRBJ2-7, with D tentatively TRBD1 (5 bases). With 0 bases removed from V and 3 bases from J, the gap between germline ends came to 12 bases. CDR3 length equals 15 residues. CDR1 and CDR2 (germline): MNHEY, SVGAGI. CDR3 region: CASSYSRGSNYEQYF. The CDR3 region has the DNA TGTGCCAGCAGTTACTCAAGGGGATCAAACTACGAGCAGTACTTC.

The table lists this clonotype with a few counts. The V gene is TRBV24-1, the J gene TRBJ1-2; D unresolved. Trimming took 1 base from V and 1 from J, leaving 6 bases between them. This CDR3 has 14 residues. Germline-derived CDR1 and CDR2 are KGHDR and SFDVKD. The CDR3 protein is CATSDFTGNYGYTF. Written as DNA, the CDR3 is TGTGCCACCAGTGATTTTACGGGTAACTATGGCTACACCTTC.

This clonotype was detected ten times or more. The V gene is TRBV2, the J gene TRBJ2-5, with D tentatively TRBD2 (6 bases). Trimming cost V 3 bases and J 5 bases, with 13 bases left between them. There are 14 residues in the CDR3. The germline CDR1 and CDR2 sequences are SNHLY and FYNNEI. The CDR3 DNA follows: TGTGCCAGCAGTGATTGGAGGGCGTGGGAGACCCAGTACTTC. This translates into CASSDWRAWETQYF.

The rearrangement links TRBV27 to TRBJ2-6; perhaps TRBD1 as D (6 bases). The CDR3 length is 18 residues. Germline CDR1 and CDR2: MNHEY and SMNVEV (reference sequence). Trimming took off 3 bases at V and 0 bases at J, with 15 bases between the two ends. The CDR3 region is CASSLAPGASSGANVLTF. The CDR3 DNA reads TGTGCCAGCAGTTTGGCCCCAGGGGCTTCCTCTGGGGCCAACGTCCTGACTTTC.

This clonotype was detected many times. The chain recombines TRBV6-1 with TRBJ2-3, with 9 bases matching TRBD2. CDR1 and CDR2 from the germline V gene are MNHNS and SASEGT. The CDR3 runs to 16 residues. J was trimmed by 3 bases and V by 4 bases; bases with no gene match: 8. CDR3 in amino acids: CASSGVKLAGTDTQYF. For the CDR3, the DNA is TGTGCCAGCAGTGGAGTTAAGCTAGCGGGAACAGATACGCAGTATTTT.

This clonotype was picked up a small number of times. The rearrangement links TRBV7-9 to TRBJ1-2; 9 nucleotides match TRBD1. Per the germline V gene, CDR1 is SEHNR and CDR2 is FQNEAQ (reference sequence). This CDR3 is built from 16 residues. J gave up 2 bases and V 0 bases, and 4 bases lay outside the gene matches. CDR3 bases: TGTGCCAGCAGCTTAGCTTACAGGGGGCGCAACTATGGCTACACCTTC. Its translation: CASSLAYRGRNYGYTF.

This clonotype turned up a few times. This chain links TRBV19 with TRBJ2-2, with a possible D match to TRBD1 (5 bases). The CDR3 contains 15 residues. Germline values: CDR1 LNHDA, CDR2 SQIVND (reference sequence). V dropped 2 bases and J dropped 1 base, with 8 bases sitting between them. The CDR3, as DNA: TGTGCCAGTAGTATAACCGGACAGAACACCGGGGAGCTGTTTTTT. It yields the protein CASSITGQNTGELFF.

Ten or more counts support this clonotype. The junction differs from germline at one of its ends, possibly a read error. The J gene is TRBJ1-4, the V gene TRBV28; D is uncertain. Germline V gives CDR1 MDHEN, CDR2 SYDVKM. This CDR3 comprises 13 residues. DNA for the CDR3: TGTGCCTGCAGAGAGCAAGGGTTGGAAAAACTGTTTTTT. This codes for CACREQGLEKLFF.

This chain uses TRBV24-1 with TRBJ1-1; D may be TRBD1 (5 bases). V was shortened by 9 bases and J by 3 bases, with 13 bases between the two germline ends. The CDR3 is 13 residues long. CDR1 is KGHDR and CDR2 is SFDVKD in the germline V gene. The CDR3 nucleotides read TGTGCCACCTCAGGGTTCGGGTACACTGAAGCTTTCTTT. This sequence encodes CATSGFGYTEAFF.

Written as DNA, the CDR3 is TGCAGCGTGTCTGGACTAGCGGGCCCGATAGTTACTTACGAGCAGTACTTC. Protein sequence: CSVSGLAGPIVTYEQYF. The rearrangement links TRBV29-1 to TRBJ2-7; 11 positions agree with TRBD2. This CDR3 is 17 amino acids long. Germline V gives CDR1 SQVTM, CDR2 ANQGSEA. Unmatched junction bases numbered 17, after V lost 6 bases and J lost 4 bases.

This clonotype was observed at least ten times. V gene TRBV7-8 combines with J gene TRBJ2-2; TRBD1 might be the D (6 bases). This CDR3 contains 17 residues. From germline, CDR1 is SGHVS and CDR2 FQNEAQ. The V end was cut by 5 bases, the J end by 0 bases, with 16 bases between. This CDR3 reads CASSPRTAATNTGELFF. The CDR3 nucleotides are TGTGCCAGCAGCCCAAGGACAGCTGCCACGAACACCGGGGAGCTGTTTTTT.

In this sample, this clonotype turned up once. A read error may explain this, as a much larger clone is one base away. The rearrangement links TRBV2 to TRBJ2-1; weak D call: TRBD2 (6 bases). V lost 4 bases, J lost 10 bases, and 17 bases lay in between. The CDR3 runs to 14 residues. Germline values: CDR1 SNHLY, CDR2 FYNNEI. The CDR3 spells CASSVVAATYEQFF. The CDR3 coding sequence is TGTGCCAGCAGTGTAGTAGCGGCCACCTACGAGCAGTTCTTC.

CDR3 bases: TGTGCCAGCAGCCATCTTGGTAGAAGGGGATTGAACACTGAAGCTTTCTTT. Residues: CASSHLGRRGLNTEAFF. The rearrangement links TRBV7-9 to TRBJ1-1; D possibly corresponds to TRBD1 (5 bases). Germline V gene data show CDR1 as SEHNR and CDR2 as FQNEAQ (reference sequence). Trimming cost V 5 bases and J 0 bases, with 19 bases left between them. CDR3 size: 17 residues.

Remarks on this clonotype: At one of its ends the junction is not consistent with the germline gene, which may arise from a read error. The chain has TRBV27 and TRBJ2-1; D not certain. The CDR3 sequence is 16 residues long. The V gene's germline CDR1 is MNHEY and CDR2 SMNVEV (reference sequence). CDR3: CASSLFPWSSHNEQFF. Here the CDR3 DNA reads TGTGCCAGCAGTCTCTTTCCCTGGAGCTCCCACAATGAGCAGTTCTTC.

This clonotype was observed many times. CDR3 coding DNA: TGTGCCAGCAGCTCCCCTGGGCACAACTACGAGCAGTACTTC. Protein product: CASSSPGHNYEQYF. The rearrangement links TRBV6-1 to TRBJ2-7; D not certain. Trimming shortened V by 6 bases and J by 3 bases, and 15 bases separated the two germline ends. Germline-derived CDR1 and CDR2 are MNHNS and SASEGT. The CDR3 consists of 14 residues.

This clonotype was found a few times. The chain is built from TRBV6-2 or TRBV6-3 and TRBJ1-1; D is possibly TRBD1 (5 bases). Germline V gene sequence: CDR1 MNHEY, CDR2 SVGEGT. Trimming removed 4 bases at V and 4 bases at J, with 10 bases between. This CDR3 is built from 13 residues. Here the CDR3 DNA reads TGTGCCAGCAGTTGGGGCCAGACCACTGAAGCTTTCTTT. Protein sequence: CASSWGQTTEAFF.

In regard to this clonotype: With a much larger clone just one base away, this may be a read error. The V and J genes are TRBV24-1 and TRBJ2-2, with TRBD2 matching 15 bases. Germline assignment: CDR1 KGHDR and CDR2 SFDVKD. This CDR3 has 19 residues. DNA of the CDR3: TGTCCCACCAGTGAGACGCCGGGACTAGCGGGAGGGAACACCGGGGAGCTGTTTTTT. It yields the protein CPTSETPGLAGGNTGELFF.

This chain links TRBV30 with TRBJ1-2; D unclear. Germline lookup yields CDR1 GTSNPN and CDR2 SVGIG (reference sequence). Deletions cut 0 bases from V and 4 bases from J, with 12 bases between. The CDR3 has 14 residues. The DNA of the CDR3 is TGTGCCTGGAGTGTACGCCGGAGGGTCTATGGCTACACCTTC. Translated: CAWSVRRRVYGYTF.

Details on this clonotype: A much larger clonotype is one base distant, so this may be a read error. The chain is built from TRBV6-8 and TRBJ2-5, with 8 bases that match TRBD1. The CDR3 is 15 amino acids. V shed 5 bases, J shed 11 bases, and the junction held 16 bases outside the gene matches. CDR1 MNHGY and CDR2 SAAAGT come from the germline V gene. CDR3 protein: CASSRISGGHNEQYF. The CDR3, as DNA: TGTGCCAGCAGTCGAATCTCAGGGGGCCACAATGAGCAGTACTTC.

This clonotype has a count of ten or more. The rearrangement uses TRBV14 and TRBJ2-1, with 12 bases fitting TRBD2. Germline CDR1 is SGHDN and CDR2 is FVKESK. This CDR3 is 15 amino acids long. V lost 3 bases and J lost 7; bases outside the gene matches: 4. The CDR3: CASSHLAGGPNEQFF. In nucleotides, the CDR3 is TGTGCCAGCAGCCACCTAGCGGGAGGGCCAAATGAGCAGTTCTTC.

J is TRBJ2-1 and V is TRBV14; D tentatively reads TRBD1 or TRBD2 (5 bases each). Germline V lookup: CDR1 SGHDN, CDR2 FVKESK. V lost 4 bases and J 9 bases, leaving 22 bases between the germline ends. This CDR3 is 16 amino acids long. CDR3 in amino acids: CASSPRGPGIAGEQFF. CDR3 DNA sequence: TGTGCCAGCAGCCCTCGCGGGCCAGGGATCGCTGGTGAGCAGTTCTTC.

This clonotype appeared a few times. The rearrangement uses TRBV7-2 and TRBJ2-7; 8 bases match TRBD2. After removal of 1 base from V and 3 bases from J, the junction contained 5 bases not matched to a gene. This CDR3 has 15 amino acids. From germline, CDR1 is SGHTA and CDR2 FQGNSA. The CDR3 nucleotides read TGTGCCAGCAGCTTAGGAGCGGGAGTAAACTACGAGCAGTACTTC. This encodes CASSLGAGVNYEQYF.

This clonotype has at least ten counts. The CDR3 reads CASSYRTGGIETQYF. DNA for the CDR3: TGTGCCAGCAGCTACCGGACAGGGGGGATAGAGACCCAGTACTTC. This chain uses TRBV7-2 with TRBJ2-5, with TRBD1 matching over 10 bases. V lost 4 bases, J lost 4 bases, and 6 bases stayed unmatched. CDR1 and CDR2 from the germline V gene are SGHTA and FQGNSA. CDR3 length: 15 residues.

This chain joins TRBV10-1 and TRBJ2-1; TRBD2 aligns across 7 bases. The CDR3 is made up of 15 amino acids. V shed 3 bases, J shed 6 bases, and the junction held 8 bases outside the gene matches. CDR1 WNHNN and CDR2 SYGVQD come from the germline V gene (reference sequence). The CDR3 loop is CASSDGGASGNEQFF. CDR3 DNA sequence: TGCGCCAGCAGTGATGGTGGGGCTAGCGGCAATGAGCAGTTCTTC.

This clonotype has more than one count but fewer than ten. V usage is TRBV19 and J usage is TRBJ1-5, with TRBD1 matching over 7 bases. Germline CDR1 and CDR2: LNHDA and SQIVND (reference sequence). CDR3 size: 13 residues. The V segment lost 6 bases and the J segment 5 bases; nucleotides outside the gene matches: 4. The CDR3, as DNA: TGTGCCAGTAGATACAGGGGAGATCAGCCCCAGCATTTT. This translates into CASRYRGDQPQHF.

In this sample, this clonotype turned up many times. The germline gene is not matched at one end of the junction; a read error may be the cause. CDR3 sequence (DNA): TGTGCCAGCAGATTGGACAGGATGGACACCGGGGAACTGTTTTTT. Translated, it gives CASRLDRMDTGELFF. The chain links TRBV2 to TRBJ2-2, with 7 bases lining up with TRBD1. Germline CDR1 reads SNHLY; CDR2 reads FYNNEI. The CDR3 totals 15 residues.

This clonotype was seen ten or more times. The V call is TRBV11-1, the J call TRBJ2-7; the D gene is possibly TRBD2 (5 bases). The CDR3 extends over 14 amino acids. In germline, CDR1 is SGHAT, CDR2 FQDESV (reference sequence). V was clipped by 7 bases and J by 0 bases, with 13 bases between them. The CDR3 reads CASTLMGSSYEQYF. CDR3 coding DNA: TGTGCCAGCACCTTGATGGGGAGCTCCTACGAGCAGTACTTC.